Listed below are T cell receptor beta chains from one sample, sequenced in a study of OX40 agonist ivuxolimab in advanced cancers. The table came from immunoSEQ multiplex PCR; TCRdb's copy has only in-frame clones and leaves some out. Among roughly 75,000 clones listed, 93% were seen once. Sequencing was performed on CD4+ or CD8+ T cells sorted from blood, taken in a trial of the OX40 agonist ivuxolimab. The receptors here all came from an adult with an advanced solid tumor such as melanoma, head and neck, liver or kidney cancer. Each CDR3 is given with its conserved first and last residue. Fields, in order: V gene, CDR3 protein.

>TRBV7-6
CASSFGDRDTLYDTNTGELFF
>TRBV9
CASSVRAMNTEAFF
>TRBV18
CASSPGEAPHNEQFF
>TRBV4-1
CASSRTGNQPQHF
>TRBV30
CAWIGGLGEQFF
>TRBV13
CASSLVVGTSKEVPGELFF
>TRBV7-9
CASSLENQPQHF
>TRBV5-1
CASSFGTSGLDTQYF
>TRBV29-1
CSVDGQGVMNTEAFF
>TRBV27
CASSFGGRRYEQYF